The 24 T cell receptor beta chains below come from one sample, sequenced in a study of T cells in Graves' hyperthyroidism and ophthalmopathy. The TCR beta CDR3 regions underwent amplification using RNA transcripts as the source. A first-round RT-PCR of the TCR CDR3 used the HTBI primer set. A single record per CDR3 protein comes from TCRdb applying MiXCR to the multiplex PCR reads. Counted here are a few hundred thousand distinct CDR3 sequences, about 15% occurring once; the ten biggest clones make up 20%. Specimen: blood. These receptors were collected from a woman aged 25 to 39 with Graves' ophthalmopathy.

This clonotype has ten or more counts. The chain is built from TRBV28 and TRBJ1-5, with D hard to call. This CDR3 has 16 residues. Germline V CDR1 and CDR2: MDHEN, SYDVKM. V was shortened by 5 bases and J by 2 bases, with 16 bases between the two germline ends. In DNA, the CDR3 is TGTGCCAGCAGTCCTGGACGGATGGGAGGCAATCAGCCCCAGCATTTT. Protein sequence: CASSPGRMGGNQPQHF.

This clonotype appeared many times. V usage is TRBV2 and J usage is TRBJ2-2, with D perhaps matching TRBD1 (5 bases). Germline V lookup: CDR1 SNHLY, CDR2 FYNNEI. This CDR3 spans 15 amino acids. Trimming shortened V by 8 bases and J by 0 bases, and 13 bases separated the two germline ends. The chain's CDR3 is CASRWTPSNTGELFF. The CDR3 coding sequence is TGTGCCAGCCGCTGGACACCCTCGAACACCGGGGAGCTGTTTTTT.

This clonotype was counted ten times or more. The chain carries TRBV3-1 and TRBJ2-5; D unclear. Germline CDR1 is LGHDT and CDR2 is YNNKEL (reference sequence). The CDR3 contains 12 residues. V shed 2 bases and J shed 6 bases, with 7 bases lying between them. CDR3 in DNA: TGTGCCAGCAGCCAAATCTCGAAGACCCAGTACTTC. Translation: CASSQISKTQYF.

This clonotype was detected many times. The chain is built from TRBV6-1 and TRBJ2-1; TRBD2 matches 7 bases. The junction had 4 bases not matched to a gene; V was cut back by 1 base and J by 4 bases. This CDR3 is 15 amino acids long. Germline CDR1 MNHNS, CDR2 SASEGT. The CDR3 DNA is TGTGCCAGCAGTGAAGGCGAGCGGGGATACAATGAGCAGTTCTTC. Translation: CASSEGERGYNEQFF.

The chain combines TRBV10-3 with TRBJ1-3; the D is unclear. The CDR3 covers 13 residues. Germline CDR1 ENHRY, CDR2 SYGVKD. Trimming cost V 0 bases and J 3 bases, with 3 bases left between them. In DNA, the CDR3 is TGTGCCATCAGTGAGTCGTATGGAAACACCATATATTTT. Its protein product is CAISESYGNTIYF.

V gene TRBV19 combines with J gene TRBJ2-7; 11 nucleotides align to TRBD1. Germline lookup yields CDR1 LNHDA and CDR2 SQIVND (reference sequence). J lost 6 bases, V lost 6 bases, and 10 bases had no gene match. The CDR3 runs to 15 residues. The CDR3, as DNA: TGTGCCAGTAGGAAAATCGCCGGGACAGGGGGCGAGCAGTACTTC. It encodes CASRKIAGTGGEQYF. Full variable domain (rest looked up from reference TRBV19 and TRBJ2-7): DGGITQSPKYLFRKEGQNVTLSCEQNLNHDAMYWYRQDPGQGLRLIYYSQIVNDFQKGDIAEGYSVSREKKESFPLTVTSAQKNPTAFYLCASRKIAGTGGEQYFGPGTRLTVT.

This clonotype was found a few times. The chain combines TRBV3-1 with TRBJ2-1, with a tentative D call TRBD1 (6 bases). The V and J ends lost 6 bases and 1 base respectively, with 10 bases between them. This CDR3 spans 14 amino acids. CDR1 and CDR2 (germline): LGHDT, YNNKEL (reference sequence). DNA of the CDR3: TGTGCCAGCAGTACAGGGATTTCCTACAATGAGCAGTTCTTC. This translates into CASSTGISYNEQFF.

This clonotype occurred many times. The rearrangement uses TRBV20-1 and TRBJ1-1; maybe TRBD1 (6 bases). With 6 bases removed from V and 5 bases from J, the gap between germline ends came to 16 bases. This CDR3 has 13 residues. Germline CDR1 DFQATT, CDR2 SNEGSKA (reference sequence). The CDR3 DNA reads TGCAGTGCCGAAACAGGGCTCGCAACTGAAGCTTTCTTT. Amino acids: CSAETGLATEAFF.

The chain is built from TRBV19 and TRBJ1-4; no clear D. V gave up 4 bases and J gave up 0 bases, with 15 bases separating them. This CDR3 is 17 amino acids long. CDR1 is LNHDA and CDR2 is SQIVND in the germline V gene (reference sequence). CDR3 loop: CASSTIARGSTNEKLFF. CDR3 in DNA: TGTGCCAGTAGTACAATAGCTCGGGGATCAACTAATGAAAAACTGTTTTTT.

The chain joins TRBV6-2 or TRBV6-3 to TRBJ1-6; D not certain. Trimming removed 2 bases at V and 9 bases at J, with 14 bases between. This CDR3 is built from 15 residues. Looked up from germline, CDR1 is MNHEY and CDR2 is SVGEGT. In DNA form, the CDR3 reads TGTGCCAGCAGTTACACCAGACAAATTAGTTCACCCCTCCACTTT. It specifies CASSYTRQISSPLHF.

This clonotype was recorded at least ten times. V is TRBV28 and J is TRBJ2-7; TRBD1 matches at 9 bases. The ends lost 4 bases at V and 2 bases at J; junction bases unmatched: 6. This CDR3 has 15 amino acids. The germline V gene has CDR1 MDHEN and CDR2 SYDVKM. Here the CDR3 DNA reads TGTGCCAGCAGTTCCGGGACAGGGATTCCCTACGAGCAGTACTTC. Protein product: CASSSGTGIPYEQYF.

This clonotype was counted at least ten times. The V and J genes are TRBV28 and TRBJ2-7; TRBD1 might be the D (6 bases). The CDR3 has 15 residues. Germline CDR1 MDHEN, CDR2 SYDVKM. V was shortened by 5 bases and J by 3 bases, with 17 bases between the two germline ends. This CDR3 is CASSLLDSFIYEQYF. The CDR3 coding sequence is TGTGCCAGCAGTCTGTTGGACAGTTTCATCTACGAGCAGTACTTC.

The V and J genes are TRBV20-1 and TRBJ2-3, with 10 bases that match TRBD2. Germline V gene lookup returns CDR1 DFQATT and CDR2 SNEGSKA (reference sequence). After removal of 6 bases from V and 7 bases from J, the junction contained 7 bases not matched to a gene. The CDR3 runs to 13 residues. CDR3 protein: CSARLAGGNTQYF. Here the CDR3 DNA reads TGCAGTGCCAGACTAGCGGGCGGGAATACGCAGTATTTT.

This clonotype occurred many times. CDR3 region: CASNSGTGYEQYF. CDR3 DNA: TGTGCCAGCAATTCCGGGACAGGGTACGAGCAGTACTTC. The chain links TRBV12-3 or TRBV12-4 to TRBJ2-7; 9 positions match TRBD1. The ends lost 7 bases at V and 4 bases at J; junction bases unmatched: 5. This CDR3 is built from 13 residues.

This clonotype has only one observation. This likely comes from a read error, as the CDR3 has no conserved phenylalanine or tryptophan at its end. The V call is TRBV11-2, the J call TRBJ2-7; 7 bases fit TRBD2. The germline CDR1 and CDR2 sequences are SGHAT and FQNNGV. V lost 5 bases and J lost 3; bases outside the gene matches: 7. The CDR3 loop spans 14 amino acids. CDR3 sequence: CASSGKRGVYEQYL. In DNA form, the CDR3 reads TGTGCCAGCAGCGGGAAGCGGGGAGTCTACGAGCAGTACTTG.

There are many counts of this clonotype. V is TRBV18 and J is TRBJ1-1, with D unclear. CDR1 KGHSH and CDR2 LQKENI come from the germline V gene. CDR3 length: 16 amino acids. The V end lost 1 base, the J end lost 0 bases, and 12 bases lay between the germline ends. The CDR3 DNA reads as TGTGCCAGCTCACCACTATCAGAGCCGGTGAACACTGAAGCTTTCTTT. This sequence encodes CASSPLSEPVNTEAFF.

This clonotype was counted many times. The chain uses TRBV18 and TRBJ2-7, with D unclear. This CDR3 has 17 residues. CDR1 is KGHSH, CDR2 LQKENI, per germline. Trimming shortened V by 2 bases and J by 6 bases, and 23 bases separated the two germline ends. CDR3 amino acids: CASSPVFVDLHLGEQYF. CDR3 bases: TGTGCCAGCTCACCAGTTTTCGTGGATCTGCACCTCGGCGAGCAGTACTTC.

This clonotype was detected many times. The V call is TRBV20-1, the J call TRBJ1-5; D ambiguous. Germline CDR1 is DFQATT and CDR2 is SNEGSKA (reference sequence). With 3 bases removed from V and 4 bases from J, the gap between germline ends came to 13 bases. The CDR3 is 14 amino acids. The CDR3 DNA reads as TGCAGTGCTAGTTACGGGGTGAGAAATCAGCCCCAGCATTTT. It translates to CSASYGVRNQPQHF.

The rearrangement joins TRBV28 to TRBJ1-1; no definite D call. V was cut by 8 bases and J by 0 bases, with 16 bases left in between. Germline lookup yields CDR1 MDHEN and CDR2 SYDVKM. The CDR3 loop spans 15 amino acids. The CDR3 nucleotides are TGTGCCAGCTTGCCGAACGGACCGATGAACACTGAAGCTTTCTTT. Translation gives CASLPNGPMNTEAFF. Full variable domain (outside the CDR3, taken from reference TRBV28 and TRBJ1-1): DVKVTQSSRYLVKRTGEKVFLECVQDMDHENMFWYRQDPGLGLRLIYFSYDVKMKEKGDIPEGYSVSREKKERFSLILESASTNQTSMYLCASLPNGPMNTEAFFGQGTRLTVV.

This clonotype was seen many times. The chain carries TRBV13 and TRBJ1-2; D is ambiguous. Germline V CDR1 and CDR2: PRHDT, FYEKMQ (reference sequence). The CDR3 is 14 amino acids. The V and J ends lost 1 base and 5 bases respectively, with 11 bases between them. CDR3 coding DNA: TGTGCCAGCAGCTTAGCGGGTTTGCGGTATGGCTACACCTTC. Its protein product is CASSLAGLRYGYTF.

This clonotype was counted many times. Given a much more abundant clone one base away, this may be a read error. This chain joins TRBV29-1 and TRBJ1-5, with a tentative D call TRBD1 (5 bases). Germline V lookup: CDR1 SQVTM, CDR2 ANQGSEA. V dropped 7 bases and J dropped 0 bases, with 16 bases sitting between them. This CDR3 comprises 15 residues. The CDR3: CSAAGVGHSNQPQHF. The DNA for the CDR3 is TGCAGCGCCGCCGGGGTCGGACATAGCAATCAGCCCCAGCATTTT.

This clonotype was detected only a few times. V is TRBV20-1 and J is TRBJ2-1; D might be TRBD2 (7 bases). The CDR3 totals 14 residues. Germline values: CDR1 DFQATT, CDR2 SNEGSKA (reference sequence). V shed 0 bases and J shed 7 bases, with 13 bases lying between them. CDR3 DNA: TGCAGTGCTAGAGAGGGTGGGGGGGCAAATGAGCAGTTCTTC. Its protein product is CSAREGGGANEQFF.

This clonotype was detected ten times or more. This chain links TRBV12-3 or TRBV12-4 with TRBJ2-1; the D is unclear. V was cut by 0 bases and J by 10 bases, with 13 bases left in between. The CDR3 runs 14 residues. The CDR3 protein is CASSLAGPLGEQFF. In nucleotides, the CDR3 is TGTGCCAGCAGTTTAGCGGGTCCTCTCGGGGAGCAGTTCTTC.

This clonotype was seen ten or more times. The J gene is TRBJ2-7, the V gene TRBV28; possible D gene TRBD2, 6 bases. The V end lost 4 bases, the J end lost 4 bases, and 14 bases lay between the germline ends. The CDR3 sequence is 14 residues long. Germline V lookup: CDR1 MDHEN, CDR2 SYDVKM. CDR3 protein: CASSSGAGPYEQYF. CDR3 in DNA: TGTGCCAGCAGTTCCGGTGCGGGACCTTACGAGCAGTACTTC.